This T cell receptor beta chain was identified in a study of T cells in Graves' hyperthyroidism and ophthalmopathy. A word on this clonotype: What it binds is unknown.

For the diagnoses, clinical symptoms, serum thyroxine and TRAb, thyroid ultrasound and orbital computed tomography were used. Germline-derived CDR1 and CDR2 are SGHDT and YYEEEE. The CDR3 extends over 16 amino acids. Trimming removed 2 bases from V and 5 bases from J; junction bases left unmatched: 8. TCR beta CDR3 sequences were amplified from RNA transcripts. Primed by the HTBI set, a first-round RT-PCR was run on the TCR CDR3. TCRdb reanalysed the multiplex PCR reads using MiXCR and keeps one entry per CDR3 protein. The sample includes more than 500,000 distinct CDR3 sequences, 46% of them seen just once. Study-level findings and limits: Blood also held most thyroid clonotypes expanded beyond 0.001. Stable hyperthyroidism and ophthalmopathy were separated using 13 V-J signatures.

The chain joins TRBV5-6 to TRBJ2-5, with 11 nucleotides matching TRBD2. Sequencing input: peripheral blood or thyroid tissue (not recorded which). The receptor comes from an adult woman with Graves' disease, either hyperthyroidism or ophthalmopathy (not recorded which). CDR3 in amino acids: CASSFPGLAVTETQYF. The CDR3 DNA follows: TGTGCCAGCAGCTTTCCGGGACTAGCGGTTACGGAGACCCAGTACTTC.